This is a list of T cell receptor beta chains from one sample in a study of metastatic and nonmetastatic thyroid tumors. MiXCR re-clonotyped the PCR reads for TCRdb. Of about 21,000 clones listed, about 28% are singletons. The sample consisted of tumor tissue. Every receptor here comes from a male donor with papillary thyroid cancer or a benign thyroid nodule (not recorded which). Some clones in this sample may be carry-over from other donors' samples. CDR3s include the opening cysteine and the closing phenylalanine or tryptophan. A D gene is named only where the DNA matches it firmly. Clone size is given for some rows only: seen once, a few or many times, or a class if the clone is expanded.

CDR3 length: 14; D gene: -; V gene: TRBV5-1; J gene: TRBJ1-2; clone size: -; CDR3 protein: CASSLGTESYGYTF; CDR3 DNA: TGCGCCAGCAGCTTGGGGACAGAGAGCTATGGCTACACCTTC
CDR3 length: 15; D gene: -; V gene: TRBV4-1; J gene: TRBJ1-2; clone size: -; CDR3 protein: CASSQEISPLYGYTF; CDR3 DNA: TGCGCCAGCAGCCAAGAGATCAGCCCCTTGTATGGCTACACCTTC
CDR3 length: 14; D gene: TRBD1; V gene: TRBV3-1; J gene: TRBJ2-1; clone size: many; CDR3 protein: CASSRGTASNEQFF; CDR3 DNA: TGTGCCAGCAGCCGAGGGACAGCCTCTAATGAGCAGTTCTTC
CDR3 length: 14; D gene: -; V gene: TRBV19; J gene: TRBJ1-1; clone size: -; CDR3 protein: CASSIDLGRAEAFF; CDR3 DNA: TGTGCCAGTAGTATAGATCTGGGCAGGGCTGAAGCTTTCTTT
CDR3 length: 16; D gene: -; V gene: TRBV6-1; J gene: TRBJ2-1; clone size: many; CDR3 protein: CASSEAGGAGSNEQFF; CDR3 DNA: TGTGCCAGCAGTGAAGCAGGGGGGGCGGGGAGCAATGAGCAGTTCTTC
CDR3 length: 16; D gene: TRBD1; V gene: TRBV6-1; J gene: TRBJ2-1; clone size: few; CDR3 protein: CATMTGGAPLDGEQFF; CDR3 DNA: TGTGCCACCATGACAGGGGGCGCACCCCTCGATGGTGAGCAGTTCTTC
CDR3 length: 16; D gene: TRBD2; V gene: TRBV10-1; J gene: TRBJ2-3; clone size: medium-sized; CDR3 protein: CASSESAGADADTQYF; CDR3 DNA: TGCGCCAGCAGTGAATCAGCGGGAGCCGATGCAGATACGCAGTATTTT
CDR3 length: 16; D gene: TRBD2; V gene: TRBV18; J gene: TRBJ2-5; clone size: medium-sized; CDR3 protein: CASSPRTSGIGETQYF; CDR3 DNA: TGTGCCAGCTCACCACGGACTAGCGGGATAGGTGAGACCCAGTACTTC
CDR3 length: 12; D gene: -; V gene: TRBV7-9; J gene: TRBJ2-3; clone size: medium-sized; CDR3 protein: CAQRWGTDTQYF; CDR3 DNA: TGTGCTCAACGCTGGGGCACAGATACGCAGTATTTT
CDR3 length: 14; D gene: -; V gene: TRBV12-3/TRBV12-4; J gene: TRBJ1-6; clone size: -; CDR3 protein: CASRIGGANSPLHF; CDR3 DNA: TGTGCCAGCCGAATAGGGGGGGCTAATTCACCCCTCCACTTT
CDR3 length: 16; D gene: TRBD1; V gene: TRBV5-1; J gene: TRBJ1-1; clone size: many; CDR3 protein: CASSLAGGTANTEAFF; CDR3 DNA: TGCGCCAGCAGCTTGGCGGGAGGGACAGCGAACACTGAAGCTTTCTTT
CDR3 length: 11; D gene: -; V gene: TRBV28; J gene: TRBJ1-5; clone size: -; CDR3 protein: CASSNNQPQHF; CDR3 DNA: TGTGCCAGCAGTAACAATCAGCCCCAGCATTTT
CDR3 length: 14; D gene: -; V gene: TRBV3-1; J gene: TRBJ1-1; clone size: many; CDR3 protein: CASNSTDSGTEAFF; CDR3 DNA: TGTGCCAGCAACTCGACTGATTCGGGCACTGAAGCTTTCTTT
CDR3 length: 11; D gene: -; V gene: TRBV19; J gene: TRBJ1-1; clone size: many; CDR3 protein: CASKAGTEAFF; CDR3 DNA: TGTGCCAGTAAGGCGGGCACTGAAGCTTTCTTT
CDR3 length: 17; D gene: TRBD2; V gene: TRBV5-4; J gene: TRBJ2-7; clone size: many; CDR3 protein: CASSSISGIAGGYEQYF; CDR3 DNA: TGTGCCAGCAGCTCCATCTCAGGGATAGCGGGAGGTTACGAGCAGTACTTC
CDR3 length: 13; D gene: -; V gene: TRBV12-3/TRBV12-4; J gene: TRBJ1-2; clone size: few; CDR3 protein: CASSLAGSYGYTF; CDR3 DNA: TGTGCCAGCAGTTTAGCAGGGTCCTATGGCTACACCTTC